Following are 21 T cell receptor beta chains from one sample sequenced in a study of OX40 agonist ivuxolimab in advanced cancers. Generated by immunoSEQ multiplex PCR, the TCRdb table keeps only in-frame clones and is missing some. This sample has fewer than 70,000 clones, with around 83% found just once. The sample in question was CD4+ or CD8+ T cells sorted from blood, obtained in a trial of the OX40 agonist ivuxolimab. Receptors originate from an adult with an advanced solid tumor such as melanoma, head and neck, liver or kidney cancer.

A few counts support this clone. The chain recombines TRBV10-3 with TRBJ1-5; possible D gene TRBD1, 6 bases. This CDR3 contains 13 residues. CDR1 ENHRY and CDR2 SYGVKD come from the germline V gene. The V and J ends lost 10 bases and 0 bases respectively, with 10 bases between them. For the CDR3, the DNA is TGTGCCACCACAGGGAGTAGCAATCAGCCCCAGCATTTT. This codes for CATTGSSNQPQHF.

The genes are TRBV6-1 and TRBJ1-2; D is unresolved. V lost 0 bases and J lost 8, with 13 bases in between. There are 14 residues in the CDR3. Germline values: CDR1 MNHNS, CDR2 SASEGT. The CDR3 DNA sequence: TGTGCCAGCAGTGAAGCGGGTAGAGCAGGAGGCTACACCTTC. Amino acids: CASSEAGRAGGYTF.

This clone was seen a single time. The V gene is TRBV7-6, the J gene TRBJ2-1; 8 positions agree with TRBD2. The V gene end was trimmed by 1 base and the J gene end by 4 bases; junction bases not matched to a gene: 9. CDR3 size: 17 residues. Germline V CDR1 and CDR2: SGHVS, FNYEAQ. Here the CDR3 DNA reads TGTGCCAGCAGCTTAGAGTCTTGGGGCGGGGGGTACAATGAGCAGTTCTTC. Translated, it gives CASSLESWGGGYNEQFF.

This clone has only a few counts. The CDR3 here is CASSTGVGTDTQYF. The CDR3 nucleotides read TGTGCCAGCAGCACCGGGGTTGGCACAGATACGCAGTATTTT. This chain joins TRBV7-9 and TRBJ2-3, with D perhaps TRBD2 (5 bases). The length of the CDR3 is 14 residues. V lost 5 bases to trimming and J lost 1 base, with 10 bases between them. The germline V gene has CDR1 SEHNR and CDR2 FQNEAQ (reference sequence).

This chain joins TRBV19 and TRBJ1-1, with TRBD1 identical over 9 bases. The CDR3 extends over 11 amino acids. Per germline, CDR1 LNHDA and CDR2 SQIVND (reference sequence). J gave up 10 bases and V 5 bases, and 2 bases lay outside the gene matches. The CDR3 nucleotides read TGTGCCAGTAGTGTGGGACAGGGAGCTTTCTTT. Protein product: CASSVGQGAFF. Full variable domain (outside the CDR3, taken from reference TRBV19 and TRBJ1-1): DGGITQSPKYLFRKEGQNVTLSCEQNLNHDAMYWYRQDPGQGLRLIYYSQIVNDFQKGDIAEGYSVSREKKESFPLTVTSAQKNPTAFYLCASSVGQGAFFGQGTRLTVV.

This chain connects TRBV4-2 to TRBJ1-2; D unclear. CDR3 size: 18 residues. Trimming removed 0 bases at V and 0 bases at J, with 17 bases between. Per germline, CDR1 LGHNA and CDR2 YNFKEQ. CDR3 sequence reads: CASSQEGGQRIPNYGYTF. CDR3 sequence (DNA): TGTGCCAGCAGCCAAGAGGGTGGGCAAAGGATACCTAACTATGGCTACACCTTC.

The chain has TRBV6-5 and TRBJ2-3; the D call may be TRBD1 or TRBD2 (6 bases each). The CDR3 spans 14 residues. Germline V gene lookup returns CDR1 MNHEY and CDR2 SVGAGI. Between the trimmed V and J ends, which lost 10 bases and 2 bases, there was a span of 16 bases. CDR3 DNA sequence: TGTGCCACAAGGGGTGGGGGGCACACAGATACGCAGTATTTT. Its protein product is CATRGGGHTDTQYF.

J is TRBJ2-7 and V is TRBV15; no reliable D call. Germline V gives CDR1 LNHNV, CDR2 YYDKDF (reference sequence). Trimming pared 0 bases from V and 0 bases from J, leaving 6 bases between. This CDR3 region has 14 residues. CDR3 sequence: CATSREASSYEQYF. As DNA, the CDR3 is TGTGCCACCAGCAGAGAGGCGAGCTCCTACGAGCAGTACTTC.

The chain is built from TRBV6-5 and TRBJ1-1; no reliable D call. The CDR3 runs to 15 residues. CDR1 is MNHEY, CDR2 SVGAGI, per germline. The V end lost 0 bases, the J end lost 3 bases, and 11 bases lay between the germline ends. CDR3 nucleotides: TGTGCCAGCAGTTACTCTCGGCGGGGTGACACTGAAGCTTTCTTT. This sequence encodes CASSYSRRGDTEAFF.

The sample holds one count of this clone. The V gene is TRBV5-1, the J gene TRBJ1-2; D possibly corresponds to TRBD1 (6 bases). Germline V gene data show CDR1 as SGHRS and CDR2 as YFSETQ. The germline V and J ends were trimmed by 4 bases and 3 bases, with 16 bases remaining between them. The CDR3 runs 15 residues. CDR3 in amino acids: CASSPGGGYDYGYTF. The CDR3 nucleotides read TGCGCCAGCAGCCCGGGAGGGGGGTACGACTATGGCTACACCTTC.

This chain links TRBV10-3 with TRBJ1-5; 7 bases match TRBD1. The CDR3 totals 13 residues. Germline V gives CDR1 ENHRY, CDR2 SYGVKD. J lost 4 bases, V lost 10 bases, and 7 bases had no gene match. The CDR3 DNA follows: TGTGCCAGTGAACAGGGGAATAATCAGCCCCAGCATTTT. Amino acids: CASEQGNNQPQHF.

The V and J genes are TRBV5-6 and TRBJ2-5; D unclear. CDR1 is SGHDT, CDR2 YYEEEE, per germline. The germline V and J ends were trimmed by 4 bases and 5 bases, with 9 bases remaining between them. This CDR3 spans 12 amino acids. In nucleotides, the CDR3 is TGTGCCAGCAGCGATGGCCGGGAGACCCAGTACTTC. As protein: CASSDGRETQYF. Supplemented by reference TRBV5-6 and TRBJ2-5, the full variable domain reads DAGVTQSPTHLIKTRGQQVTLRCSPKSGHDTVSWYQQALGQGPQFIFQYYEEEERQRGNFPDRFSGHQFPNYSSELNVNALLLGDSALYLCASSDGRETQYFGPGTRLLVL.

The rearrangement joins TRBV7-8 to TRBJ2-6; no clear D. The CDR3 has 13 residues. Trimming left V 3 bases short and J 3 bases short, with 3 bases between. CDR1 SGHVS and CDR2 FQNEAQ come from the germline V gene. The CDR3 sequence: CASSFFGANVLTF. CDR3 DNA sequence: TGTGCCAGCAGCTTCTTTGGGGCCAACGTCCTGACTTTC.

V is TRBV5-3 and J is TRBJ1-2; D not resolved. TRBV5-3 is labeled an ORF, and its function is uncertain. V lost 10 bases and J 1 base, leaving 14 bases between the germline ends. The CDR3 runs to 13 residues. DNA for the CDR3: TGTGCCCCCTTCCGGGTTCTTAACTATGGCTACACCTTC. Translation gives CAPFRVLNYGYTF.

The gene calls are TRBV7-2 and TRBJ1-2; 7 nucleotides match TRBD1. Trimming at V came to 0 bases and at J to 1 base, leaving 2 bases not matched to a gene. The CDR3 is made up of 15 amino acids. CDR1 and CDR2 (germline): SGHTA, FQGNSA. CDR3 bases: TGTGCCAGCAGCTTAGCAGGGGGCAGTAACTATGGCTACACCTTC. Protein sequence: CASSLAGGSNYGYTF.

The rearrangement joins TRBV5-1 to TRBJ1-3, with D hard to call. There are 15 residues in the CDR3. Trimming cost V 0 bases and J 0 bases, with 7 bases left between them. The germline gives CDR1 SGHRS, CDR2 YFSETQ. This CDR3 reads CASSLEDLSGNTIYF. The CDR3 region has the DNA TGCGCCAGCAGCTTGGAGGACCTCTCTGGAAACACCATATATTTT.

The gene calls are TRBV5-1 and TRBJ1-2, with 7 bases identical to TRBD1. The CDR3 runs 16 residues. V lost 0 bases and J lost 7; bases outside the gene matches: 12. Germline V gives CDR1 SGHRS, CDR2 YFSETQ. Here the CDR3 DNA reads TGCGCCAGCAGCTTGGAAGGCGTGACAGGGATAGCTGGCTACACCTTC. Translated: CASSLEGVTGIAGYTF.

The genes are TRBV7-3 and TRBJ2-3; a weak D match, TRBD1 (5 bases). V lost 5 bases, J lost 2 bases, and 17 bases lay in between. The germline gives CDR1 SGHTA, CDR2 FQGTGA. CDR3 size: 16 residues. As DNA, the CDR3 is TGTGCCAGCAGCCCCGGACGGTTAGGGGCCACAGATACGCAGTATTTT. It specifies CASSPGRLGATDTQYF.

In this sample, this clone turned up once. The V gene is TRBV6-5, the J gene TRBJ1-4, with a weak D call TRBD1 (6 bases). CDR1 MNHEY and CDR2 SVGAGI come from the germline V gene. CDR3 length equals 15 residues. The V end was cut by 6 bases, the J end by 8 bases, with 19 bases between. DNA for the CDR3: TGTGCCAGCAGGGCACTCAGGGGTTGGGGAGAAAAACTGTTTTTT. Its protein is CASRALRGWGEKLFF.

The chain has TRBV6-1 and TRBJ1-5; D remains ambiguous. V lost 3 bases and J lost 6, with 12 bases in between. Germline V gives CDR1 MNHNS, CDR2 SASEGT. The CDR3 is 14 amino acids. The CDR3: CASSEGFGVQPQHF. CDR3 sequence (DNA): TGTGCCAGCAGTGAGGGCTTCGGGGTTCAGCCCCAGCATTTT.

V usage is TRBV11-2 and J usage is TRBJ2-2, with 8 bases matching TRBD1. Germline-derived CDR1 and CDR2 are SGHAT and FQNNGV. The V segment lost 6 bases and the J segment 4 bases; nucleotides outside the gene matches: 7. The CDR3 totals 15 residues. CDR3 region: CASRIDRGGTGELFF. The CDR3 coding sequence is TGTGCCAGCAGGATCGACAGGGGCGGCACCGGGGAGCTGTTTTTT.